Listed below are T cell receptor beta chains from one sample, sequenced in a study of blood T cell repertoires in COVID-19. Here immunoSEQ multiplex PCR was the method, and the copy in TCRdb shows in-frame clones only, minus some. The sample yields about 180,000 clones, 75% to 90% seen once. Sequencing input: peripheral blood. These receptor sequences come from a woman aged 70-85 years with COVID-19, enrolled during active disease. CDR3s include the opening cysteine and the closing phenylalanine or tryptophan. Each record gives: CDR3 length, clone size, J gene, D gene, V gene, CDR3 DNA, CDR3 protein. The D gene is left open where the match is weak. Clone size, where shown, is once, few, many, or a class for clones that have expanded.

>15|few|TRBJ1-6|-|TRBV5-1
TGCGCCAGCAGCTTGGAGGAGAAGAGTAATTCACCCCTCCACTTT
CASSLEEKSNSPLHF
>16|-|TRBJ2-7|TRBD2|TRBV7-2
TGTGCCAGCAGCCCTGGGACTAGCGGTTACTCCTACGAGCAGTACTTC
CASSPGTSGYSYEQYF
>15|-|TRBJ2-7|-|TRBV13
TGTGCCAGCAGCTTAAGCGAAGCGCTCGCGGGGGAGCAGTACTTC
CASSLSEALAGEQYF
>13|-|TRBJ1-5|TRBD1|TRBV5-1
TGCGCCAGCAGCTCGACAGGGGACTGGCCCCAGCATTTT
CASSSTGDWPQHF
>17|-|TRBJ2-3|TRBD1|TRBV7-2
TGTGCCAGCAGTTACGGGGACAGGGGTACTAGCACAGATACGCAGTATTTT
CASSYGDRGTSTDTQYF
>15|-|TRBJ1-5|-|TRBV6-5
TGTGCCAGCAGCTCGCTGGGGGGGCAAGGTCAGCCCCAGCATTTT
CASSSLGGQGQPQHF
>17|-|TRBJ1-3|TRBD1|TRBV5-1
TGCGCCAGCAGCCCTTACCCGGGACAGCCCTCTGGAAACACCATATATTTT
CASSPYPGQPSGNTIYF
>12|-|TRBJ2-7|-|TRBV10-3
TGTGCCATCAGGGACACCTCCTACGAGCAGTACTTC
CAIRDTSYEQYF
>15|many|TRBJ2-2|-|TRBV19
TGTGCCAGTAGTGGGACAACAGGTTTGTCCGGGGAGCTGTTTTTT
CASSGTTGLSGELFF
>13|-|TRBJ1-1|-|TRBV24-1
TGTGCCACCAGAGGGGGAAGAGAAACTGAAGCTTTCTTT
CATRGGRETEAFF
>14|-|TRBJ1-5|-|TRBV7-2
TGTGCCAGCAGCTTAGTGGTGGGGCTGGAGCCCCAGCATTTT
CASSLVVGLEPQHF
>15|-|TRBJ1-1|-|TRBV5-1
TGCGCCAGCAGCCCCCCGGTCGGGGGTGGCACTGAAGCTTTCTTT
CASSPPVGGGTEAFF
>17|-|TRBJ2-7|TRBD2|TRBV7-2
TGTGCCAGCAGCTTGGGGTTTAGGACTAGCGGCCCTAGGGAGCAGTACTTC
CASSLGFRTSGPREQYF
>13|many|TRBJ2-3|TRBD1|TRBV6-4
TGTGCCAGCAGTGAGACAGGGACAGATACGCAGTATTTT
CASSETGTDTQYF
>17|-|TRBJ2-7|TRBD2|TRBV7-2
TGTGCCAGCAGCTTCGACTTTACCGGGACTAGCGGCTACGAGCAGTACTTC
CASSFDFTGTSGYEQYF
>15|-|TRBJ2-1|TRBD2|TRBV4-3
TGCGCCAGCAGCCAGACGACTAGCGGGAGGAGTGAGCAGTTCTTC
CASSQTTSGRSEQFF
>12|-|TRBJ2-2|-|TRBV11-3
TGTGCCAGCAGCATGACGGGCGGGGAGCTGTTTTTT
CASSMTGGELFF
>15|-|TRBJ2-1|TRBD2|TRBV7-2
TGTGCCAGCAGCTTCCTAGCGGGACCGTTCAATGAGCAGTTCTTC
CASSFLAGPFNEQFF
>17|-|TRBJ2-7|TRBD1|TRBV4-1
TGCGCCAGCAGCCTTCGGTCCCCGGGACAGGGGAGCTACGAGCAGTACTTC
CASSLRSPGQGSYEQYF
>17|-|TRBJ1-2|TRBD1|TRBV6-2/TRBV6-3
TGTGCCAGCAGTTACGGCGACAGGGCTCACATTGATGGGGGCTACACCTTC
CASSYGDRAHIDGGYTF
>14|-|TRBJ2-7|TRBD1|TRBV29-1
TGCAGCGTTAAATCCGGGACAGCCTCCTACGAGCAGTACTTC
CSVKSGTASYEQYF
>14|-|TRBJ1-2|TRBD1|TRBV5-1
TGCGCCAGCAGCTTGGTTCTACAGGGGGGAGGCTACACCTTC
CASSLVLQGGGYTF
>14|-|TRBJ2-1|-|TRBV7-2
TGTGCCAGCAGCTTAATTCCGGGGGACTATGAGCAGTTCTTC
CASSLIPGDYEQFF
>15|-|TRBJ1-4|-|TRBV5-1
TGCGCCAGCAGCTTGGGAGTTGCAACTAATGAAAAACTGTTTTTT
CASSLGVATNEKLFF
>15|-|TRBJ2-2|-|TRBV18
TGTGCCAGCTCACCCAGGGGAACGAACACCGGGGAGCTGTTTTTT
CASSPRGTNTGELFF
>13|-|TRBJ2-1|-|TRBV11-2
TGTGCCAGCAGCTTGGCCCTCTACAATGAGCAGTTCTTC
CASSLALYNEQFF
>17|-|TRBJ2-2|TRBD1|TRBV2
TGTGCCAGCAGTGGCGGGACAGGGGGCGCAGGCACCGGGGAGCTGTTTTTT
CASSGGTGGAGTGELFF
>15|-|TRBJ1-3|-|TRBV5-4
TGTGCCAGCAGCTTCGGGGGACGAGTGAGAAACACCATATATTTT
CASSFGGRVRNTIYF
>13|-|TRBJ2-7|-|TRBV28
TGTGCCAGCAGTTTATTCGCGGCCTACGAGCAGTACTTC
CASSLFAAYEQYF
>15|-|TRBJ1-1|TRBD1|TRBV18
TGTGCCAGCTCACCCCGGACAGGGGGGTACACTGAAGCTTTCTTT
CASSPRTGGYTEAFF
>12|few|TRBJ2-1|TRBD2|TRBV2
TGTGCCAGCAGCCCCAGACTAGCAGGGCAGTTCTTC
CASSPRLAGQFF
>16|-|TRBJ2-7|TRBD1|TRBV7-9
TGTGCCAGCAGCTTCCCAACCGGGACAGGGGACTACGAGCAGTACTTC
CASSFPTGTGDYEQYF
>13|-|TRBJ2-7|TRBD1|TRBV27
TGTGCCAGCAGTTCGACCCAGACAGGGGGGCGCGACTTC
CASSSTQTGGRDF
>12|-|TRBJ1-2|-|TRBV6-5
TGTGCCAGCAGTTCCCCCTCAGATGGCTACACCTTC
CASSSPSDGYTF
>16|once|TRBJ2-3|TRBD1|TRBV10-3
TGTGCCATCGGGACAACCGGGACAGTTAGCACAGATACGCAGTATTTT
CAIGTTGTVSTDTQYF
>15|-|TRBJ2-7|-|TRBV5-1
TGCGCCAGCAGCTTGGGGAGCGGATTCTCCAACGAGCAGTACTTC
CASSLGSGFSNEQYF
>16|-|TRBJ2-1|TRBD2|TRBV19
TGTGCCAGTAGTTCGACTAGCCGCAGGCTCCACAATGAGCAGTTCTTC
CASSSTSRRLHNEQFF
>13|-|TRBJ2-1|-|TRBV19
TGTGCCACTACGGAACTAGGGTTTCGTGAGCAGTTCTTC
CATTELGFREQFF
>16|-|TRBJ1-1|-|TRBV25-1
TGTGCCAGCAGTGAATTCACGGCAGGAAGGAACACTGAAGCTTTCTTT
CASSEFTAGRNTEAFF
>14|-|TRBJ2-5|-|TRBV29-1
TGCAGCGTTGATTCCAACAGGGTGGGAGAGACCCAGTACTTC
CSVDSNRVGETQYF
>11|once|TRBJ2-3|-|TRBV28
TGTGTGATAGCGGACACAGATACGCAGTATTTT
CVIADTDTQYF
>14|many|TRBJ2-1|TRBD1|TRBV28
TGTGCCAGCGGGACAGGGGTTTCCTACAATGAGCAGTTCTTC
CASGTGVSYNEQFF
>13|-|TRBJ2-1|-|TRBV7-2
TGTGCCAGCAGCTTACAACAGACCAATGAGCAGTTCTTC
CASSLQQTNEQFF
>18|once|TRBJ1-5|-|TRBV6-2/TRBV6-3
TGTGCCAGCAGTTACTCGATATCGGGGGACGGTGGCAATCAGCCCCAGCATTTT
CASSYSISGDGGNQPQHF
>14|-|TRBJ1-6|-|TRBV7-2
TGTGCCAGCAGCGGGCCCCGAGGGAATTCACCCCTCCACTTT
CASSGPRGNSPLHF
>15|-|TRBJ2-1|TRBD2|TRBV4-3
TGCGCCAGCAGCCTTCTAGGCGGGAGTCCCCATGAGCAGTTCTTC
CASSLLGGSPHEQFF
>12|-|TRBJ2-3|-|TRBV5-6
TGTGCCAGCAGCGTGAGTAAAGATACGCAGTATTTT
CASSVSKDTQYF
>15|few|TRBJ1-2|-|TRBV24-1
TGTGCCACCAGTGATTCGGACAACCTTAACTATGGCTACACCTTC
CATSDSDNLNYGYTF
>11|-|TRBJ2-5|-|TRBV28
TGTGCCAGCAGTTCCCCGGAGACCCAGTACTTC
CASSSPETQYF
>13|-|TRBJ1-1|-|TRBV28
TGTGCCAGCAGTTTTTCGGGGGTTCCTGAAGCTTTCTTT
CASSFSGVPEAFF
>14|-|TRBJ2-1|-|TRBV10-3
TGTGCCATCAGTTCCGGGACTCTCTATAATGAGCAGTTCTTC
CAISSGTLYNEQFF
>17|-|TRBJ2-2|TRBD1|TRBV4-1
TGCGCCAGCAGCTACCGGGACAGGGACCTACCCCCCGGGGAGCTGTTTTTT
CASSYRDRDLPPGELFF
>14|-|TRBJ2-3|TRBD2|TRBV5-1
TGCGCCAGCAGGGCTAGCGGTAGCACAGATACGCAGTATTTT
CASRASGSTDTQYF
>14|-|TRBJ1-6|TRBD1|TRBV10-1
TGCGCCAGCAGAGAGACAGGGATTAATTCACCCCTCCACTTT
CASRETGINSPLHF
>22|once|TRBJ1-5|TRBD1|TRBV5-1
TGCGCCAGCAGCTCGGTCCTAATACGACGGGACAGCTCAATTGTACTCAATCAGCCCCAGCATTTT
CASSSVLIRRDSSIVLNQPQHF
>15|-|TRBJ1-4|TRBD1|TRBV18
TGTGCCAGCTCACCCTACCGGGACAGGGAACAAAAACTGTTTTTT
CASSPYRDREQKLFF
>15|-|TRBJ2-7|TRBD2|TRBV29-1
TGCAGCGTTGGCCGGACTAGCGGGAGTCCCAACGAGCAGTACTTC
CSVGRTSGSPNEQYF
>15|-|TRBJ2-2|TRBD2|TRBV4-2
TGTGCCAGCAGCCTGAGTAGCGGGAGATCCGGGGAGCTGTTTTTT
CASSLSSGRSGELFF
>14|once|TRBJ1-5|TRBD1|TRBV7-9
TGTGCCAGCAGCTTAGCCTCAGGGGGTCAGCCCCAGCATTTT
CASSLASGGQPQHF
>11|-|TRBJ2-5|-|TRBV18
TGTGCCAGCTCCCCTATGGAGACCCAGTACTTC
CASSPMETQYF